This paragraph covers one T cell receptor beta chain sequence. This table comes from immunoSEQ multiplex PCR, and its TCRdb copy is limited to in-frame clones, with some not included. Of 45,000 or so clones in the sample, approximately 82% were seen once. The record originates from a study of blood T cell repertoires in COVID-19. Study-level information: From the United States, Italy and Spain came samples of acute and convalescent COVID-19. T cells, B-cell-depleted T cells, or PBMCs supplied cDNA or gDNA.

With 1 base clipped from V and 2 bases from J, the junction kept 5 bases outside the gene matches. From germline, CDR1 is MDHEN and CDR2 SYDVKM. This CDR3 contains 16 residues. This clonotype was obtained from a woman in her seventies with acute or convalescent COVID-19. The sample taken for sequencing was peripheral blood. The chain couples TRBV28 to TRBJ2-5; 9 bases map to TRBD2. CDR3 loop: CASSLSSAGGQETQYF. Here the CDR3 DNA reads TGTGCCAGCAGTTTATCGTCCGCGGGAGGGCAAGAGACCCAGTACTTC.